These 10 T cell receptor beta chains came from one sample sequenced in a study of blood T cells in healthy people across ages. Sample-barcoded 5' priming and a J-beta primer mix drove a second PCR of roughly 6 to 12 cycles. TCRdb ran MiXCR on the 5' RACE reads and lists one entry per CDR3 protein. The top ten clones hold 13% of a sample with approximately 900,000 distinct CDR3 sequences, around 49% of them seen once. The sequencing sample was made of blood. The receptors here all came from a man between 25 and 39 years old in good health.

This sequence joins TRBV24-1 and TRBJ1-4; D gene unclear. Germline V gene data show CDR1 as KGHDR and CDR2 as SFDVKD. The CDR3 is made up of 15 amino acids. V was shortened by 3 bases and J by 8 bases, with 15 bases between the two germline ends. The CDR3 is CATSDGRWGNEKLFF. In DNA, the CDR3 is TGTGCCACCAGTGATGGACGCTGGGGTAACGAAAAACTGTTTTTT.

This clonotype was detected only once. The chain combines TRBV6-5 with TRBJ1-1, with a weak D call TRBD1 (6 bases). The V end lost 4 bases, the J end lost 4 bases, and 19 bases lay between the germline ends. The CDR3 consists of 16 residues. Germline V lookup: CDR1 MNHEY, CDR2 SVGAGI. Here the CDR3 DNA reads TGTGCCAGCAGTTCCCCGGTCGGGGGCTGGAGCACTGAAGCTTTCTTT. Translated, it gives CASSSPVGGWSTEAFF.

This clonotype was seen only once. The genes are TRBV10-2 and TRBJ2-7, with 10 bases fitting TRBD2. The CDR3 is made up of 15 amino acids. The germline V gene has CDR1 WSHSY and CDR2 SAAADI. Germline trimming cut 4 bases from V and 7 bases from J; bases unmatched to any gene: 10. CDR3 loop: CASSGATSGVDEQYF. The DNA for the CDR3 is TGCGCCAGCAGTGGCGCTACTAGCGGGGTAGATGAGCAGTACTTC.

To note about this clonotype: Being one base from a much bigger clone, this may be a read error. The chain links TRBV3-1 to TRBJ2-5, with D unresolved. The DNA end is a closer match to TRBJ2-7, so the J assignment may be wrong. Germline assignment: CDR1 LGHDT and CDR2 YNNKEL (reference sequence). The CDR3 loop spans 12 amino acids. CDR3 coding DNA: TGTGCCAGCAGCCAAGGGCCTTGCGAGCAGTACTTC. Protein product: CASSQGPCEQYF.

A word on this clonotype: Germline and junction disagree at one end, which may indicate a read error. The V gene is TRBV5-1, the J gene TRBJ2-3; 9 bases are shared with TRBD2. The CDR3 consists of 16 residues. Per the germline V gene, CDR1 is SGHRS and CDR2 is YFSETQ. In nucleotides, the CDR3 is TGCACCAGCAGCCCCGATAGCGGGGGAAGGACAGATACGCAGTATTTT. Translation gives CTSSPDSGGRTDTQYF.

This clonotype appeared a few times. CDR3 DNA sequence: TGCAGTGCTCAGAGAGGGTCCAATGAGCAGTTCTTC. Protein product: CSAQRGSNEQFF. The V and J genes are TRBV20-1 and TRBJ2-1, with D maybe TRBD2 (5 bases). The CDR3 extends over 12 amino acids. The germline gives CDR1 DFQATT, CDR2 SNEGSKA (reference sequence). Trimming removed 5 bases from V and 6 bases from J, with 11 bases in between.

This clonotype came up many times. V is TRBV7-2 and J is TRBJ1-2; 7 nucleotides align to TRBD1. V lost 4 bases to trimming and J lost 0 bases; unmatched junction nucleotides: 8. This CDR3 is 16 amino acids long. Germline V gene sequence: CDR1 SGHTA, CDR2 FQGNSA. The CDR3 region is CASSSRQGPANYGYTF. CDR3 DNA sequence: TGTGCCAGCAGCTCGCGACAGGGACCCGCTAACTATGGCTACACCTTC.

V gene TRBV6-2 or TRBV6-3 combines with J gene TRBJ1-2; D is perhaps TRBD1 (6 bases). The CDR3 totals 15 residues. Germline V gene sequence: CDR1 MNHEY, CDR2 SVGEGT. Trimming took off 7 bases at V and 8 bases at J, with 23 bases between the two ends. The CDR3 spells CASTGSWGAIEGYTF. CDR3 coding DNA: TGTGCCAGCACCGGATCCTGGGGGGCAATAGAAGGCTACACCTTC.

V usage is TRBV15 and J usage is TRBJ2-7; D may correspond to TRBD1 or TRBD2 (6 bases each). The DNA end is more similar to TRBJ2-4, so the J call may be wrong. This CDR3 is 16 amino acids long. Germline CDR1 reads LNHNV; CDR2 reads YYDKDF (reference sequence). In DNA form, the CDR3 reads TGTGCCACCAGCAGAGATTCGGGGGCGGCCAAAAACATTCAGTACTTC. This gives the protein CATSRDSGAAKNIQYF.

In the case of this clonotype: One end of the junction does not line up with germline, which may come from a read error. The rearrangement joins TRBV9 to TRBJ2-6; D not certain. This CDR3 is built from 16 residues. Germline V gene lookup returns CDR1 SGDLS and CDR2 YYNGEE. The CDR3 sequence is CASSGQRVSWANVLTF. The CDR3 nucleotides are TGTGCCAGCAGCGGGCAGCGAGTCTCTTGGGCCAACGTCCTGACTTTC.